This TCR beta chain was obtained from a study of lymphopenia after photon versus proton radiotherapy. Study-wide results and limits: Post-nadir diversity loss with photons came from oligoclonal expansion, particularly CD8+ Temra cells.

The CDR3 runs 14 residues. Germline CDR1 and CDR2: SQVTM and ANQGSEA. V dropped 4 bases and J dropped 4 bases, with 15 bases sitting between them. In this sample, this clone turned up a few times. Its target is not known. Sequencing was performed with immunoSEQ multiplex PCR; in TCRdb, only in-frame clones are kept and a portion is missing. This sample carries around 29,000 clones, approximately 87% of them seen once, and the ten largest clones take more than 40%. The source material was peripheral blood, sampled from a patient treated with proton-based radiotherapy. This TCR came from a woman aged 55 to 70 with cholangiocarcinoma. Some clones in this sample may be carry-over from other donors' samples. This chain uses TRBV29-1 with TRBJ2-3; D uncertain. The CDR3 DNA reads as TGCAGCGTTGGCGCACAGTCTTCCGCAGATACGCAGTATTTT. Residues: CSVGAQSSADTQYF.